The source of this T cell receptor beta chain is a study of T cells in Graves' hyperthyroidism and ophthalmopathy. PBMCs stemmed from less than 13 ml fresh peripheral blood. V dropped 5 bases and J dropped 10 bases, with 21 bases sitting between them. CDR1 is SGHTA and CDR2 is FQGNSA in the germline V gene. The CDR3 totals 16 residues. TCR beta CDR3 sequences were amplified from RNA transcripts. With the HTBI primer set, the TCR CDR3 went through a first round of RT-PCR. MiXCR was run by TCRdb on the multiplex PCR reads, yielding one entry per CDR3 protein. The profile covers approximately 640,000 distinct CDR3 sequences, with 15% to 20% appearing a single time and 3.8% taken by the ten largest. Study conclusions and caveats: A median around 6.8 months before onset, the model predicted ophthalmopathy.

This clonotype was recorded many times. The antigen is unknown. V gene TRBV7-2 combines with J gene TRBJ1-6; D is unresolved. The clonotype comes from a woman younger than 45 with Graves' hyperthyroidism. What was sequenced was blood. CDR3 DNA: TGTGCCAGCAGCCTAAGAGGTGGTCATCAGTACTCACCCCTCCACTTT. Amino acids: CASSLRGGHQYSPLHF.